This entry lists 13 T cell receptor beta chains sequenced from one sample in a study of cytomegalovirus exposure and HLA in healthy donors. It was with 60 Vbeta and 13 Jbeta primers that the PCR ran. Profiling relied on immunoSEQ multiplex PCR, and the TCRdb table lists in-frame clones only, not all of them. The sample carries 110,000 to 150,000 clones, about three quarters recorded once. Sequencing was performed on PBMCs. The receptors stem from a woman in her 40s in good health and CMV-seronegative.

The chain carries TRBV5-1 and TRBJ2-4; 7 positions agree with TRBD1. The CDR3 has 15 residues. Germline CDR1 is SGHRS and CDR2 is YFSETQ. V lost 0 bases to trimming and J lost 5 bases; unmatched junction nucleotides: 5. The CDR3 DNA follows: TGCGCCAGCAGCTTGGAGGTAGGGGGCGAAAACATTCAGTACTTC. Translating gives CASSLEVGGENIQYF.

V gene TRBV5-1 combines with J gene TRBJ2-7; 8 bases are shared with TRBD1. Germline loops: CDR1 SGHRS, CDR2 YFSETQ. This CDR3 comprises 15 residues. V was pared by 2 bases and J by 3 bases, with 7 bases of the junction left unmatched. This CDR3 is CASSFSGTGNYEQYF. The CDR3 bases are TGCGCCAGCAGCTTCTCCGGGACAGGAAACTACGAGCAGTACTTC.

This clone was seen a single time. The rearrangement uses TRBV18 and TRBJ2-7, with 7 bases matching TRBD2. V lost 0 bases, J lost 6 bases, and 2 bases stayed unmatched. CDR1 KGHSH and CDR2 LQKENI come from the germline V gene. CDR3 length equals 13 residues. The CDR3 region is CASSPPGGGEQYF. CDR3 in DNA: TGTGCCAGCTCACCACCGGGGGGGGGCGAGCAGTACTTC. Variable domain in full (rest from reference TRBV18 and TRBJ2-7): NAGVMQNPRHLVRRRGQEARLRCSPMKGHSHVYWYRQLPEEGLKFMVYLQKENIIDESGMPKERFSAEFPKEGPSILRIQQVVRGDSAAYFCASSPPGGGEQYFGPGTRLTVT.

The chain links TRBV2 to TRBJ1-6; D is undetermined. The CDR3 consists of 13 residues. Germline V gene data show CDR1 as SNHLY and CDR2 as FYNNEI. V shed 3 bases and J shed 7 bases, with 7 bases lying between them. CDR3 sequence: CASSDSANSPLHF. CDR3 nucleotides: TGTGCCAGCAGTGACAGTGCAAATTCACCCCTCCACTTT. The variable domain in full, completed from reference TRBV2 and TRBJ1-6, reads EPEVTQTPSHQVTQMGQEVILRCVPISNHLYFYWYRQILGQKVEFLVSFYNNEISEKSEIFDDQFSVERPDGSNFTLKIRSTKLEDSAMYFCASSDSANSPLHFGNGTRLTVT.

The chain combines TRBV28 with TRBJ1-4; 9 nucleotides agree with TRBD1. Germline-derived CDR1 and CDR2 are MDHEN and SYDVKM. This CDR3 region has 17 residues. Trimming took 6 bases from V and 2 from J; bases not matched to a gene: 10. CDR3 nucleotides: TGTGCCAGCAGGCAAACAGGGGGCGTAGAGACTAATGAAAAACTGTTTTTT. It encodes CASRQTGGVETNEKLFF.

The V and J genes are TRBV4-1 and TRBJ2-3, with D unresolved. The CDR3 spans 13 residues. Germline V lookup: CDR1 MGHRA, CDR2 YSYEKL. The V gene lost 4 bases and the J gene lost 6 bases, with 11 bases spanning the gap. The CDR3 protein is CASSPYDEDTQYF. The CDR3 nucleotides read TGCGCCAGCAGCCCGTACGATGAGGATACGCAGTATTTT.

CDR3 sequence: CASDPGQPNQPQHF. The CDR3 DNA reads TGTGCCAGCGATCCGGGACAGCCAAATCAGCCCCAGCATTTT. The chain links TRBV5-8 to TRBJ1-5; TRBD1 agrees at 7 bases. The germline V gene encodes CDR1 SGHTS and CDR2 YDEGEE. The CDR3 is 14 amino acids. V trimming: 7 bases; J trimming: 4 bases; junction bases outside the gene matches: 8.

J is TRBJ2-5 and V is TRBV2; 10 bases fit TRBD2. In germline, CDR1 is SNHLY, CDR2 FYNNEI. The CDR3 has 11 amino acids. Germline trimming cut 7 bases from V and 14 bases from J; bases unmatched to any gene: 7. The CDR3 DNA follows: TGTGCCAGCACTAGCGGGAGCCTTCTCTACTTC. Its translation is CASTSGSLLYF.

V and J are TRBV2 and TRBJ2-5; 13 bases are a match to TRBD2. This CDR3 contains 15 residues. Germline lookup yields CDR1 SNHLY and CDR2 FYNNEI. The V gene end was trimmed by 5 bases and the J gene end by 2 bases; junction bases not matched to a gene: 2. The CDR3 is CASSWTSGGQETQYF. CDR3 nucleotide sequence: TGTGCCAGCAGTTGGACTAGCGGGGGACAAGAGACCCAGTACTTC.

The chain employs TRBV6-1 and TRBJ1-2; the match to TRBD1 covers 8 bases. The CDR3 runs 13 residues. The germline V gene encodes CDR1 MNHNS and CDR2 SASEGT. V was clipped by 6 bases and J by 3 bases; unmatched bases: 3. CDR3 loop: CASRLDRDYGYTF. CDR3 bases: TGTGCCAGCAGATTGGACAGGGACTATGGCTACACCTTC.

This clone came up a few times. The J gene is TRBJ1-2, the V gene TRBV2, with D uncertain. Trimming removed 7 bases at V and 0 bases at J, with 9 bases between. CDR1 and CDR2 (germline): SNHLY, FYNNEI. The CDR3 consists of 13 residues. The CDR3 DNA sequence: TGTGCCAGCACCCGGGGAACTAACTATGGCTACACCTTC. Its protein is CASTRGTNYGYTF.

This sequence joins TRBV7-8 and TRBJ2-7; TRBD1 matches 10 bases. Germline CDR1 is SGHVS and CDR2 is FQNEAQ. The CDR3 contains 14 residues. Losses at the gene ends were 3 bases for V and 4 bases for J; bases not matched to a gene: 3. The CDR3 is CASSFGTGAYEQYV. CDR3 coding DNA: TGTGCCAGCAGCTTCGGGACAGGGGCTTACGAGCAGTACGTC.

The chain carries TRBV18 and TRBJ1-1; D is uncertain. Germline CDR1 is KGHSH and CDR2 is LQKENI. Trimming cost V 5 bases and J 2 bases, with 15 bases left between them. The CDR3 runs to 15 residues. CDR3 coding DNA: TGTGCCAGCTCATTCACGAACAGAATTAACACTGAAGCTTTCTTT. It encodes CASSFTNRINTEAFF.